The 32 T cell receptor beta chains below were found in one sample sequenced in a study of siplizumab effects on memory and regulatory T cells. Libraries were prepared by immunoSEQ multiplex PCR; TCRdb keeps only in-frame clonotypes and omits some of them. The sample consists of over 70,000 clones, over 80% of them appearing once. The specimen was CD4+ T cells sorted from blood. Receptors originate from a human donor in good health.

This chain connects TRBV11-1 to TRBJ2-6; tentative D call: TRBD2 (5 bases). This CDR3 comprises 16 residues. Germline values: CDR1 SGHAT, CDR2 FQDESV (reference sequence). Between the trimmed V and J ends, which lost 6 bases and 0 bases, there was a span of 12 bases. CDR3 nucleotide sequence: TGTGCCAGCAGTCGGGGTTTAAGCTCTGGGGCCAACGTCCTGACTTTC. Its translation: CASSRGLSSGANVLTF.

Only one count was recorded for this clone. The chain employs TRBV19 and TRBJ1-3, with a weak D call TRBD1 (6 bases). Germline values: CDR1 LNHDA, CDR2 SQIVND (reference sequence). This CDR3 region has 14 residues. Trimming took 3 bases from V and 4 from J, leaving 10 bases between them. The CDR3 region is CASSMGGGGNTIYF. In nucleotides, the CDR3 is TGTGCCAGTAGTATGGGGGGCGGCGGAAACACCATATATTTT.

The V gene is TRBV2, the J gene TRBJ1-5; no clear D. The germline V gene has CDR1 SNHLY and CDR2 FYNNEI. The CDR3 extends over 13 amino acids. Trimming stripped 5 bases from V and 4 bases from J, with 9 bases between. CDR3 sequence: CASSFIGNQPQHF. In DNA, the CDR3 is TGTGCCAGCAGTTTTATTGGTAATCAGCCCCAGCATTTT.

The gene calls are TRBV7-2 and TRBJ2-3, with 8 bases that match TRBD2. From germline, CDR1 is SGHTA and CDR2 FQGNSA. This CDR3 region has 16 residues. V dropped 1 base and J dropped 5; count of bases not matched to a gene: 8. The CDR3 DNA sequence: TGTGCCAGCAGCTTAGGTAGTAGCGGGAAGGGAGATACGCAGTATTTT. As protein: CASSLGSSGKGDTQYF.

This chain connects TRBV29-1 to TRBJ2-7; TRBD2 agrees at 10 bases. The germline CDR1 and CDR2 sequences are SQVTM and ANQGSEA. J lost 6 bases, V lost 1 base, and 6 bases had no gene match. The length of the CDR3 is 14 residues. This CDR3 reads CSVEVSAGGTEQYF. The CDR3 region has the DNA TGCAGCGTTGAAGTATCAGCGGGAGGGACCGAGCAGTACTTC.

The rearrangement uses TRBV5-6 and TRBJ1-4, with 7 positions matching TRBD1. The length of the CDR3 is 14 residues. With V trimmed by 0 bases and J by 7 bases, 3 bases remained unmatched. Germline V gene sequence: CDR1 SGHDT, CDR2 YYEEEE. The chain's CDR3 is CASSLGGQIEKLFF. The CDR3 nucleotides are TGTGCCAGCAGCTTGGGGGGACAGATTGAAAAACTGTTTTTT.

This CDR3 is CASSPRGTGGPYEQYF. The CDR3 DNA is TGTGCCAGTAGTCCAAGGGGGACAGGGGGCCCCTACGAGCAGTACTTC. The genes are TRBV19 and TRBJ2-7; 12 nucleotides match TRBD1. This CDR3 is built from 16 residues. V shed 5 bases and J 2 bases; nucleotides not matched to a gene: 7. In germline, CDR1 is LNHDA, CDR2 SQIVND (reference sequence).

V usage is TRBV19 and J usage is TRBJ2-2; tentatively, D is TRBD2 (6 bases). The CDR3 extends over 12 amino acids. V was cut by 6 bases and J by 7 bases, with 9 bases left in between. Per the germline V gene, CDR1 is LNHDA and CDR2 is SQIVND (reference sequence). The CDR3: CASSLEGGELFF. The DNA of the CDR3 is TGTGCCAGTAGCTTGGAGGGCGGGGAGCTGTTTTTT.

The chain uses TRBV25-1 and TRBJ2-5, with TRBD1 matching over 10 bases. From germline, CDR1 is MGHDK and CDR2 SYGVNS. V dropped 1 base and J dropped 2; count of bases not matched to a gene: 4. This CDR3 is 16 amino acids long. CDR3 sequence: CASSELWTGGQETQYF. Here the CDR3 DNA reads TGTGCCAGCAGTGAATTGTGGACAGGGGGTCAAGAGACCCAGTACTTC.

V usage is TRBV30 and J usage is TRBJ2-7, with 12 nucleotides matching TRBD2. V trimming: 2 bases; J trimming: 6 bases; junction bases outside the gene matches: 2. Germline CDR1 and CDR2: GTSNPN and SVGIG (reference sequence). The CDR3 contains 13 residues. The CDR3 sequence is CAWSLAGGAEQYF. DNA for the CDR3: TGTGCCTGGAGTCTAGCGGGAGGGGCCGAGCAGTACTTC. The whole variable domain, remainder taken from reference TRBV30 and TRBJ2-7, is SQTIHQWPATLVQPVGSPLSLECTVEGTSNPNLYWYRQAAGRGLQLLFYSVGIGQISSEVPQNLSASRPQDRQFILSSKKLLLSDSGFYLCAWSLAGGAEQYFGPGTRLTVT.

This clone was observed a handful of times. CDR3 protein: CASSIGGSSYNEQFF. The CDR3 DNA follows: TGTGCCAGCAGCATCGGGGGAAGCTCCTACAATGAGCAGTTCTTC. This rearrangement joins TRBV5-4 to TRBJ2-1; D perhaps matches TRBD2 (6 bases). Germline CDR1 reads SGHNT; CDR2 reads YYREEE (reference sequence). This CDR3 is 15 amino acids long. Between the trimmed V and J ends, which lost 4 bases and 0 bases, there was a span of 11 bases.

This chain joins TRBV5-1 and TRBJ2-7; maybe TRBD2 (5 bases). CDR3 size: 13 residues. The V end lost 0 bases, the J end lost 4 bases, and 8 bases lay between the germline ends. Germline values: CDR1 SGHRS, CDR2 YFSETQ. CDR3 sequence reads: CASSLDGLYEQYF. CDR3 in DNA: TGCGCCAGCAGCTTGGACGGACTTTACGAGCAGTACTTC.

The chain links TRBV28 to TRBJ2-3; D gene ambiguous. The germline V gene encodes CDR1 MDHEN and CDR2 SYDVKM. There are 12 residues in the CDR3. V gave up 1 base and J gave up 4 bases, with 3 bases separating them. In nucleotides, the CDR3 is TGTGCCAGCAGTTTATTGGCAGATACGCAGTATTTT. Encoded protein: CASSLLADTQYF. The complete variable domain, with remaining parts taken from reference TRBV28 and TRBJ2-3, reads DVKVTQSSRYLVKRTGEKVFLECVQDMDHENMFWYRQDPGLGLRLIYFSYDVKMKEKGDIPEGYSVSREKKERFSLILESASTNQTSMYLCASSLLADTQYFGPGTRLTVL.

In DNA, the CDR3 is TGTGCCAGCAGGGGACAGGCGAACACCGGGGAGCTGTTTTTT. Translation gives CASRGQANTGELFF. The chain employs TRBV2 and TRBJ2-2; TRBD1 matches at 8 bases. This CDR3 contains 14 residues. J gave up 0 bases and V 6 bases, and 0 bases lay outside the gene matches. CDR1 and CDR2 (germline): SNHLY, FYNNEI.

The chain carries TRBV4-1 and TRBJ2-1; 9 nucleotides line up with TRBD2. Germline values: CDR1 MGHRA, CDR2 YSYEKL. The CDR3 runs to 15 residues. V was pared by 2 bases and J by 4 bases, with 3 bases of the junction left unmatched. This chain's CDR3 is CASSQIAGEYNEQFF. In nucleotides, the CDR3 is TGCGCCAGCAGCCAAATAGCGGGAGAGTACAATGAGCAGTTCTTC.

As DNA, the CDR3 is TGTGCCTGGAGTGCCCTTAGCGCTGCGAACACCGGGGAGCTGTTTTTT. Encoded protein: CAWSALSAANTGELFF. The rearrangement uses TRBV30 and TRBJ2-2; D is perhaps TRBD2 (5 bases). The CDR3 runs 16 residues. The V gene lost 1 base and the J gene lost 0 bases, with 12 bases spanning the gap. Per the germline V gene, CDR1 is GTSNPN and CDR2 is SVGIG (reference sequence).

The CDR3 DNA sequence: TGTGCCAGCCCGTGCCAATCCACACAAAGTCGGGCCAACGTCCTGACTTTC. Translation gives CASPCQSTQSRANVLTF. The chain is built from TRBV5-8 and TRBJ2-6, with no clear D. V gave up 7 bases and J gave up 5 bases, with 22 bases separating them. The CDR3 totals 17 residues. Germline V lookup: CDR1 SGHTS, CDR2 YDEGEE. The whole variable domain, remainder taken from reference TRBV5-8 and TRBJ2-6, is EAGVTQSPTHLIKTRGQQATLRCSPISGHTSVYWYQQALGLGLQFLLWYDEGEERNRGNFPPRFSGRQFPNYSSELNVNALELEDSALYLCASPCQSTQSRANVLTFGAGSRLTVL.

Here the CDR3 reads CASSPSAITDTQYF. For the CDR3, the DNA is TGTGCCAGCTCACCAAGCGCGATCACAGATACGCAGTATTTT. This chain links TRBV18 with TRBJ2-3; D is unresolved. Trimming stripped 2 bases from V and 2 bases from J, with 8 bases between. This CDR3 is built from 14 residues. Germline CDR1 and CDR2: KGHSH and LQKENI.

This chain uses TRBV9 with TRBJ2-1; 10 bases align to TRBD2. There are 21 residues in the CDR3. Germline V lookup: CDR1 SGDLS, CDR2 YYNGEE. Losses at the gene ends were 0 bases for V and 7 bases for J; bases not matched to a gene: 22. The CDR3 DNA reads TGTGCCAGCAGCGTAGCTTTAAGGGGGGGCCCGGGACTAGCGATTTCAAATGAGCAGTTCTTC. This encodes CASSVALRGGPGLAISNEQFF. The whole variable domain, filled in from reference TRBV9 and TRBJ2-1, reads DSGVTQTPKHLITATGQRVTLRCSPRSGDLSVYWYQQSLDQGLQFLIQYYNGEERAKGNILERFSAQQFPDLHSELNLSSLELGDSALYFCASSVALRGGPGLAISNEQFFGPGTRLTVL.

The V call is TRBV4-3, the J call TRBJ2-1; D gene uncertain. V lost 0 bases to trimming and J lost 10 bases, with 13 bases between them. The CDR3 totals 14 residues. Germline assignment: CDR1 LGHNA and CDR2 YSLEER. The CDR3 DNA sequence: TGCGCCAGCAGCCAAGATCGGATTCGGTGGGAGCAGTTCTTC. This translates into CASSQDRIRWEQFF.

The V gene is TRBV25-1, the J gene TRBJ2-5, with TRBD1 as a possible D gene (6 bases). CDR1 MGHDK and CDR2 SYGVNS come from the germline V gene. The ends were cut back, 1 base at V and 0 bases at J, with 15 bases in the middle. The CDR3 consists of 17 residues. CDR3 amino acids: CASSEFARGQYQETQYF. For the CDR3, the DNA is TGTGCCAGCAGTGAATTTGCCCGAGGACAGTACCAAGAGACCCAGTACTTC.

This clone was seen once. This chain joins TRBV14 and TRBJ2-5; D not certain. The J call is uncertain, as TRBJ2-7 better fits the DNA end. Germline loops: CDR1 SGHDN, CDR2 FVKESK. The CDR3 is 14 residues long. CDR3 sequence reads: CASSQDQYTYEQYF. The CDR3, as DNA: TGTGCCAGCAGCCAAGATCAGTATACCTACGAGCAGTACTTC.

This rearrangement joins TRBV7-6 to TRBJ2-7; 8 bases align to TRBD2. The CDR3 contains 15 residues. Germline CDR1 and CDR2: SGHVS and FNYEAQ. Trimming removed 4 bases from V and 2 bases from J; junction bases left unmatched: 7. The CDR3, as DNA: TGTGCCAGCAGCTCCCTAGCGGGCTCAGCCTACGAGCAGTACTTC. Translated: CASSSLAGSAYEQYF.

The CDR3 sequence: CASSPRRSPTSGRGETQYF. The DNA for the CDR3 is TGTGCCAGCTCACCAAGGCGTTCCCCGACTAGCGGGAGAGGAGAGACCCAGTACTTC. The J gene is TRBJ2-5, the V gene TRBV18, with 12 bases identical to TRBD2. Germline CDR1 is KGHSH and CDR2 is LQKENI. The CDR3 is 19 residues long. Trimming cost V 2 bases and J 4 bases; bases outside gene matches: 14.

This rearrangement joins TRBV5-5 to TRBJ1-3; TRBD1 is a possible D gene (6 bases). The V end was cut by 1 base, the J end by 4 bases, with 24 bases between. The CDR3 sequence is 19 residues long. Germline-derived CDR1 and CDR2 are SGHKS and YYEKEE (reference sequence). The CDR3 here is CASSLSLGDRPRSGNTIYF. CDR3 bases: TGTGCCAGCAGCTTGAGTTTGGGTGACAGGCCCAGGTCCGGAAACACCATATATTTT.

The chain is built from TRBV7-8 and TRBJ2-2; D uncertain. This CDR3 has 14 amino acids. CDR1 is SGHVS, CDR2 FQNEAQ, per germline. The V end lost 6 bases, the J end lost 6 bases, and 14 bases lay between the germline ends. The CDR3: CASRKVFGSGELFF. The CDR3 DNA sequence: TGTGCCAGCAGAAAGGTATTCGGGTCCGGGGAGCTGTTTTTT.

The chain links TRBV9 to TRBJ2-5; 8 nucleotides line up with TRBD2. V lost 0 bases and J lost 4; bases outside the gene matches: 8. Looked up from germline, CDR1 is SGDLS and CDR2 is YYNGEE. This CDR3 has 16 amino acids. The CDR3 DNA follows: TGTGCCAGCAGCGTAGCGGGAGGGCCCGGAGGAGAGACCCAGTACTTC. Its protein product is CASSVAGGPGGETQYF. Full variable domain (rest looked up from reference TRBV9 and TRBJ2-5): DSGVTQTPKHLITATGQRVTLRCSPRSGDLSVYWYQQSLDQGLQFLIQYYNGEERAKGNILERFSAQQFPDLHSELNLSSLELGDSALYFCASSVAGGPGGETQYFGPGTRLLVL.

This clone was seen once. This chain uses TRBV5-5 with TRBJ1-5; D may be TRBD1 (5 bases). Germline values: CDR1 SGHKS, CDR2 YYEKEE (reference sequence). Trimming stripped 1 base from V and 7 bases from J, with 15 bases between. The CDR3 covers 15 residues. CDR3 sequence (DNA): TGTGCCAGCAGCTTGTTCAGAGGGGAAGAACAGCCCCAGCATTTT. Protein: CASSLFRGEEQPQHF.

The chain is built from TRBV29-1 and TRBJ2-7, with D possibly TRBD2 on 6 matching bases. This CDR3 is 12 amino acids long. Germline values: CDR1 SQVTM, CDR2 ANQGSEA. V lost 4 bases to trimming and J lost 6 bases, with 13 bases between them. This CDR3 is CSVVGGPLEQYF. DNA of the CDR3: TGCAGCGTTGTGGGAGGCCCCCTCGAGCAGTACTTC.

The rearrangement links TRBV7-2 to TRBJ2-1; perhaps TRBD2 as D (7 bases). V lost 5 bases and J 9 bases, leaving 14 bases between the germline ends. The CDR3 loop spans 13 amino acids. Germline CDR1 SGHTA, CDR2 FQGNSA. The CDR3 sequence: CASSRGAGTEQFF. CDR3 sequence (DNA): TGTGCCAGCAGCCGGGGGGCGGGGACTGAGCAGTTCTTC.

The chain recombines TRBV9 with TRBJ2-3, with D uncertain. V lost 0 bases and J lost 2, with 10 bases in between. The germline V gene has CDR1 SGDLS and CDR2 YYNGEE. The CDR3 is 15 residues long. CDR3 amino acids: CASSVDLSNTDTQYF. In DNA, the CDR3 is TGTGCCAGCAGCGTAGATCTTAGCAACACAGATACGCAGTATTTT.

The chain recombines TRBV5-4 with TRBJ1-2; no clear D gene. V dropped 4 bases and J dropped 2 bases, with 12 bases sitting between them. CDR1 and CDR2 (germline): SGHNT, YYREEE (reference sequence). The CDR3 consists of 14 residues. CDR3 bases: TGTGCCAGCAGCCCCCAGGATGGGAACTATGGCTACACCTTC. Protein product: CASSPQDGNYGYTF.